The T cell receptor (beta chain) described here comes from a study of identical twins. This clonotype has ten or more counts. Germline-derived CDR1 and CDR2 are SGHTA and FQGTGA. Germline trimming cut 2 bases from V and 7 bases from J; bases unmatched to any gene: 0. The CDR3 covers 14 residues. One entry per CDR3 protein, called by TCRdb with MiXCR from the 5' RACE reads. The sample has under 250,000 distinct CDR3 sequences, roughly 7.5% seen once; the top ten hold less than 2.5%. These data were also reused for a study on yellow fever vaccine responses in identical twins.

Source material: memory (CD45RO+) T cells sorted from blood. This chain links TRBV7-3 with TRBJ2-1, with 12 bases lining up with TRBD2. The sequence was obtained from a woman aged 18-29 years in good health. CDR3: CASSLLAGGNEQFF. CDR3 DNA sequence: TGTGCCAGCAGCTTACTAGCGGGGGGGAATGAGCAGTTCTTC.